A single sample is the source of the 27 T cell receptor beta chains below, sequenced in a study of cytomegalovirus exposure and HLA in healthy donors. A multiplex PCR was run with 60 Vbeta primers and 13 Jbeta primers. Assay used: immunoSEQ multiplex PCR; TCRdb lists only in-frame clones, some missing. The table has approximately 120,000 clones, 73% seen once; the top ten hold about 4.5%. Sequenced material: PBMCs. The receptors were sampled from a man aged 55 to 70 in good health and CMV-seropositive.

The chain combines TRBV19 with TRBJ2-2, with a tentative D call TRBD2 (6 bases). Trimming removed 4 bases at V and 6 bases at J, with 18 bases between. CDR1 and CDR2 (germline): LNHDA, SQIVND (reference sequence). The CDR3 is 16 residues long. The CDR3 here is CASSKPRDSTPGELFF. CDR3 coding DNA: TGTGCCAGTAGTAAACCCCGGGACTCAACCCCCGGGGAGCTGTTTTTT.

The V call is TRBV6-4, the J call TRBJ2-5; tentatively, D is TRBD1 (5 bases). Per the germline V gene, CDR1 is MRHNA and CDR2 is SNTAGT. V lost 4 bases, J lost 0 bases, and 12 bases lay in between. The CDR3 totals 15 residues. CDR3 nucleotide sequence: TGTGCCAGCAGTGGAGACAGTCAGTACCAAGAGACCCAGTACTTC. It yields the protein CASSGDSQYQETQYF.

This sequence joins TRBV4-1 and TRBJ1-4; 8 nucleotides match TRBD1. Germline V lookup: CDR1 MGHRA, CDR2 YSYEKL. This CDR3 has 15 amino acids. With V trimmed by 6 bases and J by 11 bases, 14 bases remained unmatched. The CDR3 nucleotides are TGCGCCAGCAGTCCAAGGTTGATACAGGGGGAGAAACTGTTTTTT. Its translation is CASSPRLIQGEKLFF.

This clone was seen a handful of times. The CDR3 spells CASSGWTGDYEQYF. Written as DNA, the CDR3 is TGTGCCAGCAGTGGCTGGACAGGGGACTACGAGCAGTACTTC. The gene calls are TRBV27 and TRBJ2-7, with 9 bases matching TRBD1. The CDR3 totals 14 residues. Germline trimming cut 5 bases from V and 3 bases from J; bases unmatched to any gene: 5. The germline CDR1 and CDR2 sequences are MNHEY and SMNVEV (reference sequence).

CDR3 region: CASSAHGGYSGNTIYF. The DNA for the CDR3 is TGTGCCAGCAGCGCACATGGGGGGTACTCTGGAAACACCATATATTTT. The V and J genes are TRBV7-9 and TRBJ1-3, with D possibly matching TRBD1 (5 bases). Per germline, CDR1 SEHNR and CDR2 FQNEAQ (reference sequence). The CDR3 consists of 16 residues. The V and J ends lost 5 bases and 0 bases respectively, with 14 bases between them.

Concerning this clone itself: The junction departs from the called germline gene at one end, perhaps through a read error. CDR3 loop: CASSSQGYTEAFF. DNA of the CDR3: TGTGCCAGCAGCTCTCAGGGGTACACCGAAGCTTTCTTT. The rearrangement links TRBV7-9 to TRBJ1-1; a possible D gene is TRBD1 (6 bases). Germline V gene data show CDR1 as SEHNR and CDR2 as FQNEAQ (reference sequence). CDR3 length: 13 amino acids. The entire variable domain, with the rest obtained from reference TRBV7-9 and TRBJ1-1, is as follows: DTGVSQNPRHKITKRGQNVTFRCDPISEHNRLYWYRQTLGQGPEFLTYFQNEAQLEKSRLLSDRFSAERPKGSFSTLEIQRTEQGDSAMYLCASSSQGYTEAFFGQGTRLTVV.

V and J are TRBV6-1 and TRBJ1-4, with D unclear. Trimming took off 7 bases at V and 3 bases at J, with 6 bases between the two ends. Germline V gene lookup returns CDR1 MNHNS and CDR2 SASEGT. The CDR3 covers 12 residues. The CDR3 DNA sequence: TGTGCCAGCAAGGCGGCTAATGAAAAACTGTTTTTT. It is translated as CASKAANEKLFF.

The chain employs TRBV2 and TRBJ1-2, with TRBD1 matching 7 bases. After removal of 4 bases from V and 6 bases from J, the junction contained 8 bases not matched to a gene. This CDR3 spans 14 amino acids. The germline V gene encodes CDR1 SNHLY and CDR2 FYNNEI. CDR3 in DNA: TGTGCCAGCAGTGGGGGTAGGACAGGCGATGGCTACACCTTC. Translation gives CASSGGRTGDGYTF.

The V and J genes are TRBV2 and TRBJ1-2; tentative D call: TRBD1 (6 bases). V was shortened by 6 bases and J by 2 bases, with 13 bases between the two germline ends. The CDR3 runs 14 residues. Germline V CDR1 and CDR2: SNHLY, FYNNEI. The DNA for the CDR3 is TGTGCCAGCAGGACAGGTGGGGCAAACTATGGCTACACCTTC. Translated, it gives CASRTGGANYGYTF.

CDR3 DNA sequence: TGCGCCAGCAGCCAAGAGTCCTGGCGGTACGAGCAGTACTTC. As protein: CASSQESWRYEQYF. The chain couples TRBV4-1 to TRBJ2-5; no firm D call. The end of the DNA aligns better with TRBJ2-7, so the J call may be wrong. The CDR3 has 14 residues. Germline loops: CDR1 MGHRA, CDR2 YSYEKL.

This chain joins TRBV27 and TRBJ2-3; TRBD1 aligns across 7 bases. The V segment lost 8 bases and the J segment 5 bases; nucleotides outside the gene matches: 7. Germline CDR1 is MNHEY and CDR2 is SMNVEV (reference sequence). The CDR3 extends over 13 amino acids. The CDR3 loop reads CASGRQGVDTQYF. The CDR3 coding sequence is TGTGCCAGCGGAAGACAGGGAGTAGATACGCAGTATTTT.

This clone occurred once. V usage is TRBV20-1 and J usage is TRBJ1-1; D remains unclear. The CDR3 extends over 10 amino acids. V dropped 6 bases and J dropped 8 bases, with 10 bases sitting between them. Germline CDR1 is DFQATT and CDR2 is SNEGSKA (reference sequence). Written as DNA, the CDR3 is TGCAGTGCACTAATCAGAGAAGCTTTCTTT. It translates to CSALIREAFF.

V gene TRBV6-4 combines with J gene TRBJ1-1; D is unclear. V gave up 0 bases and J gave up 1 base, with 15 bases separating them. The CDR3 has 17 amino acids. Per the germline V gene, CDR1 is MRHNA and CDR2 is SNTAGT. The CDR3 coding sequence is TGTGCCAGCAGTGACTCGAGGTATTTTCGGGGGAACACTGAAGCTTTCTTT. Translation gives CASSDSRYFRGNTEAFF.

This clone was found many times. The chain couples TRBV15 to TRBJ2-7; 9 bases agree with TRBD1. With 2 bases clipped from V and 3 bases from J, the junction kept 8 bases outside the gene matches. The CDR3 runs 16 residues. Germline V gene lookup returns CDR1 LNHNV and CDR2 YYDKDF (reference sequence). The CDR3 DNA reads as TGTGCCACCAGCAGATCCCGGGACAGGGTTGTCTACGAGCAGTACTTC. Protein product: CATSRSRDRVVYEQYF.

The chain couples TRBV5-1 to TRBJ2-7, with a tentative D call TRBD1 (5 bases). The CDR3 extends over 13 amino acids. With 7 bases removed from V and 0 bases from J, the gap between germline ends came to 11 bases. Per germline, CDR1 SGHRS and CDR2 YFSETQ. The chain's CDR3 is CASRSQDSYEQYF. CDR3 nucleotides: TGCGCCAGCCGATCACAGGACTCCTACGAGCAGTACTTC.

The V gene is TRBV6-6, the J gene TRBJ1-6, with 8 nucleotides matching TRBD1. The CDR3 is made up of 14 amino acids. Germline V gene lookup returns CDR1 MNHNY and CDR2 SVGAGI (reference sequence). V was pared by 5 bases and J by 5 bases, with 2 bases of the junction left unmatched. CDR3 nucleotide sequence: TGTGCCAGCAGTGCGACAGGGGATAATTCACCCCTCCACTTT. The encoded protein is CASSATGDNSPLHF.

J is TRBJ2-4 and V is TRBV28, with D maybe TRBD1 (5 bases). CDR3 size: 16 residues. Germline V gives CDR1 MDHEN, CDR2 SYDVKM. Trimming left V 4 bases short and J 0 bases short, with 13 bases between. The CDR3 sequence: CASSSKTEIAKNIQYF. The CDR3 DNA is TGTGCCAGCAGTTCAAAGACAGAAATAGCCAAAAACATTCAGTACTTC.

The chain combines TRBV5-6 with TRBJ2-3; D is undetermined. The CDR3 covers 13 residues. Trimming took off 1 base at V and 5 bases at J, with 8 bases between the two ends. The germline V gene encodes CDR1 SGHDT and CDR2 YYEEEE. The CDR3 DNA reads TGTGCCAGCAGCTTGACGGTTAGAGATACGCAGTATTTT. It codes for CASSLTVRDTQYF.

To note about this clone: Different DNA sequences within this sample yield the same CDR3. This chain uses TRBV5-1 with TRBJ2-1; 8 nucleotides line up with TRBD2. With 0 bases clipped from V and 3 bases from J, the junction kept 2 bases outside the gene matches. This CDR3 is 15 amino acids long. The germline gives CDR1 SGHRS, CDR2 YFSETQ. CDR3 sequence: CASSLESGGYNEQFF. Here the CDR3 DNA reads TGCGCCAGCAGCTTGGAAAGCGGGGGCTACAATGAGCAGTTCTTC.

The chain combines TRBV19 with TRBJ2-2; maybe TRBD1 (6 bases). CDR3 length equals 15 residues. The germline gives CDR1 LNHDA, CDR2 SQIVND (reference sequence). Trimming left V 2 bases short and J 7 bases short, with 14 bases between. The CDR3 is CASSILGAVIGELFF. Here the CDR3 DNA reads TGTGCCAGTAGTATACTGGGGGCCGTCATCGGGGAGCTGTTTTTT. The full variable domain, with the rest looked up from reference TRBV19 and TRBJ2-2, is DGGITQSPKYLFRKEGQNVTLSCEQNLNHDAMYWYRQDPGQGLRLIYYSQIVNDFQKGDIAEGYSVSREKKESFPLTVTSAQKNPTAFYLCASSILGAVIGELFFGEGSRLTVL.

This sequence joins TRBV2 and TRBJ2-1; the D gene is possibly TRBD2 (6 bases). Germline V CDR1 and CDR2: SNHLY, FYNNEI. Trimming shortened V by 7 bases and J by 2 bases, and 15 bases separated the two germline ends. The CDR3 sequence is 15 residues long. The CDR3 protein is CASMLPTGAYNEQFF. CDR3 coding DNA: TGTGCCAGCATGCTCCCTACGGGGGCCTACAATGAGCAGTTCTTC.

V usage is TRBV19 and J usage is TRBJ2-5; TRBD2 matches at 8 bases. Losses at the gene ends were 3 bases for V and 4 bases for J; bases not matched to a gene: 4. This CDR3 has 14 residues. Germline CDR1 and CDR2: LNHDA and SQIVND (reference sequence). CDR3 protein: CASSILGTRETQYF. CDR3 in DNA: TGTGCCAGTAGTATTCTGGGGACTAGAGAGACCCAGTACTTC.

This chain uses TRBV6-5 with TRBJ2-3, with TRBD2 matching 7 bases. The V and J ends lost 0 bases and 6 bases, in that order; junction bases with no gene match: 3. The germline gives CDR1 MNHEY, CDR2 SVGAGI. The CDR3 is 14 residues long. CDR3 sequence reads: CASSYSGGRDTQYF. The DNA of the CDR3 is TGTGCCAGCAGTTACTCGGGGGGGAGGGATACGCAGTATTTT.

J is TRBJ2-1 and V is TRBV7-2; 8 nucleotides match TRBD1. The CDR3 is 15 amino acids. The ends lost 5 bases at V and 11 bases at J; junction bases unmatched: 14. Looked up from germline, CDR1 is SGHTA and CDR2 is FQGNSA. The CDR3 nucleotides read TGTGCCAGCAGCCCAAAGACAGGGGATGGATTGAAGCAGTTCTTC. Encoded protein: CASSPKTGDGLKQFF.

This clone has only a few counts. V gene TRBV28 combines with J gene TRBJ2-5; 9 bases agree with TRBD2. Unmatched junction bases numbered 15, after V lost 6 bases and J lost 4 bases. CDR3 length equals 17 residues. Germline V lookup: CDR1 MDHEN, CDR2 SYDVKM. This CDR3 is CASRIQLRGGVRETQYF. CDR3 DNA: TGTGCCAGCAGAATCCAGTTGCGGGGGGGCGTTCGAGAGACCCAGTACTTC. The full variable domain, with the rest looked up from reference TRBV28 and TRBJ2-5, is DVKVTQSSRYLVKRTGEKVFLECVQDMDHENMFWYRQDPGLGLRLIYFSYDVKMKEKGDIPEGYSVSREKKERFSLILESASTNQTSMYLCASRIQLRGGVRETQYFGPGTRLLVL.

The chain couples TRBV28 to TRBJ1-4, with D possibly being TRBD1 (5 bases). V was clipped by 4 bases and J by 5 bases, with 14 bases between them. The V gene's germline CDR1 is MDHEN and CDR2 SYDVKM. The CDR3 covers 15 residues. The CDR3, as DNA: TGTGCCAGCAGTTCCGTTGGAGGGGCAAATGAAAAACTGTTTTTT. It yields the protein CASSSVGGANEKLFF.

The V call is TRBV28, the J call TRBJ1-1, with D unresolved. Germline CDR1 MDHEN, CDR2 SYDVKM. Trimming took off 7 bases at V and 3 bases at J, with 9 bases between the two ends. This CDR3 is built from 12 residues. CDR3 sequence (DNA): TGTGCCAGCAAGCAGGTTGACACTGAAGCTTTCTTT. Protein sequence: CASKQVDTEAFF.